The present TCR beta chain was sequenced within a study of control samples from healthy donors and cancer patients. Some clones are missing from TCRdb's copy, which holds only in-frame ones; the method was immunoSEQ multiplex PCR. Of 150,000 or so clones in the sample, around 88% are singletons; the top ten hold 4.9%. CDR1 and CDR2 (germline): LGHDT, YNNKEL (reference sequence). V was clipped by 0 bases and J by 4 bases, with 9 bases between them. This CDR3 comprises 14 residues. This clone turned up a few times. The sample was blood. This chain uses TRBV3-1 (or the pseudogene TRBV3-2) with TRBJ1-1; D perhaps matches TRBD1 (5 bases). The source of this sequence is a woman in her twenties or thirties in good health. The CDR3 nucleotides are TGTGCCAGCAGCCAAGACGCAGGGTTCACTGAAGCTTTCTTT. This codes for CASSQDAGFTEAFF.